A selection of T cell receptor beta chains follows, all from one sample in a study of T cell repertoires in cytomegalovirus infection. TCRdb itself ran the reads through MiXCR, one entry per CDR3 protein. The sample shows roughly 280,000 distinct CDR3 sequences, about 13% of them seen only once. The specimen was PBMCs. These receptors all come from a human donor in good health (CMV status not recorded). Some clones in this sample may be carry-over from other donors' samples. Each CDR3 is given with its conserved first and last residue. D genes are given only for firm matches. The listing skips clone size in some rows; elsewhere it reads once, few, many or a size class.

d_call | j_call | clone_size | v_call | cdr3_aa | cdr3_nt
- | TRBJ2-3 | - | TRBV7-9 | CASTSPGSSTDTQYF | TGTGCCAGCACCTCTCCGGGATCAAGCACAGATACGCAGTATTTT
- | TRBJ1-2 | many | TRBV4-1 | CASSQARTALYGYTF | TGCGCCAGCAGCCAAGCTCGGACAGCATTGTATGGCTACACCTTC
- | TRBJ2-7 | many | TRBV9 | CASSVGSDRNYEQYF | TGTGCCAGCAGCGTAGGATCGGACCGCAACTACGAGCAGTACTTC
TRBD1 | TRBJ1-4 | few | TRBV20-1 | CSASDPGTANEKLFF | TGCAGTGCCTCCGACCCCGGGACAGCTAATGAAAAACTGTTTTTT
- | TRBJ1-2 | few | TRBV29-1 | CSVEGTPDNYGYTF | TGCAGCGTTGAGGGGACACCAGATAACTATGGCTACACCTTC
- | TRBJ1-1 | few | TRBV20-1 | CSPGRGDTEAFF | TGCAGCCCCGGAAGGGGGGACACTGAAGCTTTCTTT
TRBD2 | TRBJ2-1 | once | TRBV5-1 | CASSVTSGGINEQFF | TGCGCCAGCAGCGTAACTAGCGGGGGGATCAATGAGCAGTTCTTC
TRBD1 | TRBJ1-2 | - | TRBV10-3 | CAIRPVLKKGAYGYTF | TGTGCCATCAGGCCAGTTCTTAAAAAGGGGGCGTATGGCTACACCTTC
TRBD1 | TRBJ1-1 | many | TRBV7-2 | CASSVGQPPTEAFF | TGTGCCAGCAGCGTGGGACAGCCCCCCACTGAAGCTTTCTTT
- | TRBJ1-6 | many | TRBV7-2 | CASSAEGVNSPLHF | TGTGCCAGCAGCGCGGAAGGGGTGAATTCACCCCTCCACTTT
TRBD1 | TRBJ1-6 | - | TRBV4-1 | CASSQDGAGGNSPLHF | TGCGCCAGCAGCCAAGATGGGGCAGGGGGAAATTCACCCCTCCACTTT
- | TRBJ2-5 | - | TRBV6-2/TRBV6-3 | CASRSWAGRYQETQYF | TGTGCCAGCAGGAGTTGGGCGGGACGGTACCAAGAGACCCAGTACTTC
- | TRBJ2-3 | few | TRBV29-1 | CSVDGRADTQYF | TGCAGCGTGGATGGACGGGCAGATACGCAGTATTTT
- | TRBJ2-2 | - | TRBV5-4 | CASSLPGLRGGELFF | TGTGCCAGCAGCTTGCCGGGGCTACGAGGCGGGGAGCTGTTTTTT
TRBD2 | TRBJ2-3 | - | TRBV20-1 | CSARAALSGSTDTQYF | TGCAGTGCTAGAGCGGCCCTTAGCGGGAGCACAGATACGCAGTATTTT
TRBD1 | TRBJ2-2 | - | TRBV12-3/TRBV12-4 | CASSRIRTGGTGELFF | TGTGCCAGCAGTCGGATAAGGACAGGGGGGACCGGGGAGCTGTTTTTT
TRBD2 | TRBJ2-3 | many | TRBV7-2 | CASSPGTRRGTQYF | TGTGCCAGCAGCCCGGGGACTAGACGCGGCACGCAGTATTTT
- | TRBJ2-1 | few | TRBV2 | CASIPGRANEQFF | TGTGCCAGCATCCCCGGGCGGGCCAATGAGCAGTTCTTC
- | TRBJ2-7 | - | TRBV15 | CATSRTPYEQYF | TGTGCCACCAGCCGCACCCCCTACGAGCAGTACTTC
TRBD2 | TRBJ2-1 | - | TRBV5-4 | CASSGTSGKDNEQFF | TGTGCCAGCAGCGGGACTAGCGGGAAAGACAATGAGCAGTTCTTC
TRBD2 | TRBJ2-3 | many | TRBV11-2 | CASSPWISGGASDTQYF | TGTGCCAGCAGCCCGTGGATTAGCGGGGGGGCATCAGATACGCAGTATTTT
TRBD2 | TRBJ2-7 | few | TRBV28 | CASSSPSGGGYYEQYF | TGTGCCAGCAGTTCTCCCTCTGGCGGGGGTTACTACGAGCAGTACTTC
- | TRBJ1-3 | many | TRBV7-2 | CASSRDLSSGNTIYF | TGTGCCAGCAGCCGTGACTTATCCTCTGGAAACACCATATATTTT
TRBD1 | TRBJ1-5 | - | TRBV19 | CASSIGIGGQGGSQPQHF | TGTGCCAGTAGTATAGGAATAGGTGGACAGGGGGGATCTCAGCCCCAGCATTTT
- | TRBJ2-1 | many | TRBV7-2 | CASSFLAKYNEQFF | TGTGCCAGCAGCTTTCTAGCGAAGTACAATGAGCAGTTCTTC
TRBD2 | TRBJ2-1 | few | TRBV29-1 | CSANSGSAYNEQFF | TGCAGCGCTAATAGCGGGAGTGCCTACAATGAGCAGTTCTTC
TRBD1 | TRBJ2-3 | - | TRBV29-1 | CSVKGQGASPDTQYF | TGCAGCGTGAAAGGACAGGGGGCCAGCCCAGATACGCAGTATTTT
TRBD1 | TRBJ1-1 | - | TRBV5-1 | CASSSGTGLLNTEAFF | TGCGCCAGCAGCTCGGGGACAGGCCTATTGAACACTGAAGCTTTCTTT
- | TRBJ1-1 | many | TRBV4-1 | CASSYGPGEAFF | TGCGCCAGCAGCTACGGACCCGGTGAAGCTTTCTTT
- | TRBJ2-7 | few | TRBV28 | CASSLTTREQYF | TGTGCCAGCAGTCTAACTACGCGGGAGCAGTACTTC
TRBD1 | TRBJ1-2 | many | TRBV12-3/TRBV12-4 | CASSPIRTGDPYGYTF | TGTGCCAGCAGTCCGATACGGACAGGAGACCCCTATGGCTACACCTTC
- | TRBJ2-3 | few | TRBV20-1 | CSVRKRRYTDTQYF | TGCAGTGTCAGGAAGCGGAGATACACAGATACGCAGTATTTT
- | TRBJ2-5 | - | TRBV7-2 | CASSLRLGGFQYF | TGTGCCAGCAGCTTACGCCTTGGAGGCTTCCAGTACTTC
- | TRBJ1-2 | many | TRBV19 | CASWSYGYTF | TGTGCCTCCTGGAGCTATGGCTACACCTTC
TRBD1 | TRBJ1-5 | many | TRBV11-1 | CASSSGQGADQPQHF | TGTGCCAGCAGCTCGGGACAGGGGGCTGATCAGCCCCAGCATTTT
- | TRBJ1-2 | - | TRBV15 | CATSRGGTLRGGYTF | TGTGCCACCAGCAGAGGTGGGACACTTCGGGGGGGCTACACCTTC
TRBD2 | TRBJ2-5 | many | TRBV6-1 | CASSAQGGPQYF | TGTGCCAGCAGTGCCCAGGGAGGGCCCCAGTACTTC
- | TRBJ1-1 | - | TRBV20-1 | CSASPQMRTEAFF | TGCAGTGCTAGCCCCCAGATGAGAACTGAAGCTTTCTTT
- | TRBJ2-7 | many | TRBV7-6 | CASSARPGPKGYEQYF | TGTGCCAGCAGCGCACGGCCGGGACCAAAGGGCTACGAGCAGTACTTC
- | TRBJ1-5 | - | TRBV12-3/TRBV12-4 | CASSFQGSQPQHF | TGTGCCAGCAGTTTCCAGGGGAGTCAGCCCCAGCATTTT
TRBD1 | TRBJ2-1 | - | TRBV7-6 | CASSLFPRGQGGDEQFF | TGTGCCAGCAGCTTATTCCCCCGAGGACAGGGGGGGGATGAGCAGTTCTTC
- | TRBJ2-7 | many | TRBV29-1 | CSVVTQGGGTYEQYF | TGCAGCGTTGTGACCCAGGGAGGAGGGACCTACGAGCAGTACTTC
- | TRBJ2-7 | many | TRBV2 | CASSAYEQYF | TGTGCCAGCAGCGCTTACGAGCAGTACTTC
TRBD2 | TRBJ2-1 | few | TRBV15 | CATSRETGTSGRFHEQFF | TGTGCCACCAGCAGAGAAACCGGGACTAGCGGGAGGTTCCATGAGCAGTTCTTC
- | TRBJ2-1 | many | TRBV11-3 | CASSLGRTMKGNEQFF | TGTGCCAGCAGCTTAGGAAGGACGATGAAAGGGAATGAGCAGTTCTTC
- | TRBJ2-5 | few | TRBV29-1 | CSVREGGETQYF | TGCAGCGTTCGCGAGGGGGGGGAGACCCAGTACTTC
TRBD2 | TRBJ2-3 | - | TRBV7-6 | CASSLLASGSDTQYF | TGTGCCAGCAGCTTACTGGCTAGCGGGTCAGATACGCAGTATTTT
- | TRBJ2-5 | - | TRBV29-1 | CSVEDRNDQETQYF | TGCAGCGTAGAGGACAGAAATGACCAAGAGACCCAGTACTTC
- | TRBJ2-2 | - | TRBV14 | CASSQVNTGELFF | TGTGCCAGCAGCCAAGTGAACACCGGGGAGCTGTTTTTT
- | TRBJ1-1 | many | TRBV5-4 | CASSRRGDTEAFF | TGTGCCAGCAGCCGCCGTGGGGACACTGAAGCTTTCTTT
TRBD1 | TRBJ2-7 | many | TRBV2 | CASRSQGADEQYF | TGTGCCAGCAGATCCCAGGGGGCCGACGAGCAGTACTTC
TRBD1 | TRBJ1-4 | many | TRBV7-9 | CASSSWTGGDEKLFF | TGTGCCAGCAGCTCGTGGACAGGAGGGGATGAAAAACTGTTTTTT
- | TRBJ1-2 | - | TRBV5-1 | CASSFNSVSYGYTF | TGCGCCAGCAGCTTCAACAGCGTTTCGTATGGCTACACCTTC